Only a few counts were recorded for the clone carrying this TCR beta chain. No antigen is known for it. This specimen comes from a study of T-cell memory formation after mild COVID-19. Study findings and constraints: Specificity for SARS-CoV-2 was not confirmed among the second-wave clones peaking on day 37. Among CD4+ contracting clones, most were CM and EM, and CD8+ ones EMRA.

TCRdb re-analysed the 5' RACE reads in MiXCR, keeping a single row per CDR3 protein. The sample shows 260,000 or so distinct CDR3 sequences, over 15% of them seen only once. V dropped 7 bases and J dropped 10; count of bases not matched to a gene: 8. The CDR3 extends over 14 amino acids. The sequence was collected from a man younger than 35 who had mild COVID-19 (a few samples of this study predate the infection). Cell type and time point are not known. Specimen: PBMCs or a T cell subset sorted from them (not recorded which). The chain couples TRBV12-3 or TRBV12-4 to TRBJ2-1; TRBD2 agrees at 12 bases. CDR3 residues: CASTLAGGQYEQFF. The DNA for the CDR3 is TGTGCCAGCACTCTAGCGGGGGGGCAATACGAGCAGTTCTTC.